The 20 T cell receptor beta chains reported below all come from one sample, sequenced in a study of blood T cell repertoires in COVID-19. Generated by immunoSEQ multiplex PCR, the TCRdb table keeps only in-frame clones and is missing some. The table shows 200,000 to 300,000 clones, with 88% occurring only once. Sequencing used PBMCs or T cells enriched from blood (not recorded which). These TCRs come from a middle-aged woman with acute COVID-19.

V is TRBV28 and J is TRBJ1-5, with D possibly being TRBD1 (5 bases). The V end was cut by 4 bases, the J end by 6 bases, with 13 bases between. The CDR3 is 14 residues long. The germline V gene encodes CDR1 MDHEN and CDR2 SYDVKM. CDR3 DNA: TGTGCCAGCAGTTCCCTGACCGGGGGTCAGCCCCAGCATTTT. Protein: CASSSLTGGQPQHF. The variable domain in full, with the rest retrieved from reference TRBV28 and TRBJ1-5, is DVKVTQSSRYLVKRTGEKVFLECVQDMDHENMFWYRQDPGLGLRLIYFSYDVKMKEKGDIPEGYSVSREKKERFSLILESASTNQTSMYLCASSSLTGGQPQHFGDGTRLSIL.

This chain joins TRBV27 and TRBJ1-2; TRBD1 matches at 8 bases. CDR3 length: 14 residues. V lost 6 bases, J lost 5 bases, and 8 bases stayed unmatched. CDR1 and CDR2 from the germline V gene are MNHEY and SMNVEV (reference sequence). The chain's CDR3 is CASSGQGGNYGYTF. The CDR3 DNA reads as TGTGCCAGCAGCGGACAGGGTGGGAATTATGGCTACACCTTC.

This clone was detected once. This chain links TRBV10-3 with TRBJ1-2, with 8 bases matching TRBD1. CDR3 length: 13 residues. Per the germline V gene, CDR1 is ENHRY and CDR2 is SYGVKD. The V segment lost 6 bases and the J segment 4 bases; nucleotides outside the gene matches: 4. This CDR3 is CAIRDRDFYGYTF. Written as DNA, the CDR3 is TGTGCCATCAGGGACAGGGATTTCTATGGCTACACCTTC.

This clone has only a few counts. This chain joins TRBV9 and TRBJ1-3; perhaps TRBD1 as D (6 bases). This CDR3 has 16 residues. CDR1 is SGDLS and CDR2 is YYNGEE in the germline V gene. V was pared by 5 bases and J by 0 bases, with 15 bases between. The DNA of the CDR3 is TGTGCCAGCAGTGGCGGAGGACAGCCCTCTGGAAACACCATATATTTT. Translating it yields CASSGGGQPSGNTIYF.

The genes are TRBV5-6 and TRBJ1-2; no clear D gene. Trimming left V 0 bases short and J 5 bases short, with 11 bases between. CDR1 SGHDT and CDR2 YYEEEE come from the germline V gene. The CDR3 contains 14 residues. CDR3 residues: CASSLGEEIYGYTF. In DNA form, the CDR3 reads TGTGCCAGCAGCTTGGGGGAGGAGATTTATGGCTACACCTTC.

The V gene is TRBV9, the J gene TRBJ2-1; a weak D match, TRBD2 (5 bases). The CDR3 has 15 amino acids. CDR1 is SGDLS, CDR2 YYNGEE, per germline. V was clipped by 0 bases and J by 5 bases, with 12 bases between them. The CDR3: CASSVVVGVHNEQFF. The CDR3 bases are TGTGCCAGCAGCGTAGTAGTGGGAGTCCACAATGAGCAGTTCTTC.

The rearrangement joins TRBV18 to TRBJ2-7; 7 bases agree with TRBD2. V shed 1 base, J shed 5 bases, and the junction held 2 bases outside the gene matches. The CDR3 runs to 13 residues. Germline V CDR1 and CDR2: KGHSH, LQKENI. The CDR3 DNA sequence: TGTGCCAGCTCACCACGGGGAGGGGACGAGCAGTACGTC. Its translation: CASSPRGGDEQYV.

This chain uses TRBV7-9 with TRBJ2-1, with D perhaps matching TRBD1 (6 bases). This CDR3 comprises 12 residues. V shed 5 bases and J shed 11 bases, with 13 bases lying between them. Germline V CDR1 and CDR2: SEHNR, FQNEAQ (reference sequence). CDR3 in DNA: TGTGCCAGCAGCAGGACAGTCCCCCAGCAGTTCTTC. It encodes CASSRTVPQQFF.

The rearrangement joins TRBV23-1 to TRBJ1-2; tentative D call: TRBD1 (5 bases). TRBV23-1 belongs to the ORF category, with a function that is uncertain. V lost 0 bases and J lost 4, with 9 bases in between. The CDR3 is 14 residues long. CDR3 region: CASSQSPGSYGYTF. CDR3 DNA: TGCGCCAGCAGTCAATCACCAGGGTCCTATGGCTACACCTTC.

V gene TRBV30 combines with J gene TRBJ2-7; no clear D gene. Germline V gene data show CDR1 as GTSNPN and CDR2 as SVGIG (reference sequence). The CDR3 is 12 residues long. The V and J ends lost 2 bases and 3 bases respectively, with 8 bases between them. CDR3 sequence: CAWSPVRYEQYF. The CDR3 nucleotides read TGTGCCTGGAGTCCGGTTCGCTACGAGCAGTACTTC.

The V and J genes are TRBV29-1 and TRBJ1-2; D is unclear. The germline V gene has CDR1 SQVTM and CDR2 ANQGSEA. The CDR3 sequence is 13 residues long. V dropped 7 bases and J dropped 8 bases, with 20 bases sitting between them. CDR3 DNA: TGCAGCGCTGACCCGGAGGGTCGTAGCGGCTACACCTTC. This gives the protein CSADPEGRSGYTF.

The V call is TRBV6-5, the J call TRBJ2-1; a possible D gene is TRBD2 (5 bases). This CDR3 has 16 amino acids. V was pared by 0 bases and J by 7 bases, with 16 bases between. Germline CDR1 and CDR2: MNHEY and SVGAGI. The CDR3 is CASSYSGGLTRNEQFF. CDR3 nucleotide sequence: TGTGCCAGCAGTTACTCGGGCGGGTTAACGCGGAATGAGCAGTTCTTC.

The chain couples TRBV3-1 (or the pseudogene TRBV3-2) to TRBJ1-4; 8 positions agree with TRBD1. CDR1 is LGHDT, CDR2 YNNKEL, per germline (reference sequence). Trimming took 0 bases from V and 6 from J; bases not matched to a gene: 3. This CDR3 has 15 amino acids. CDR3 region: CASSQDARGHEKLFF. In DNA, the CDR3 is TGTGCCAGCAGCCAAGACGCCAGGGGGCATGAAAAACTGTTTTTT.

This clone appeared a single time. CDR3: CASSEDSGVRTIYF. The CDR3 DNA reads TGTGCCAGCAGCGAGGACAGCGGGGTACGGACCATATATTTT. This chain joins TRBV14 and TRBJ1-3; tentative D call: TRBD1 (6 bases). V was pared by 5 bases and J by 10 bases, with 18 bases between. Germline V gene sequence: CDR1 SGHDN, CDR2 FVKESK. The CDR3 contains 14 residues. Full variable domain (missing parts from reference TRBV14 and TRBJ1-3): EAGVTQFPSHSVIEKGQTVTLRCDPISGHDNLYWYRRVMGKEIKFLLHFVKESKQDESGMPNNRFLAERTGGTYSTLKVQPAELEDSGVYFCASSEDSGVRTIYFGEGSWLTVV.

The chain combines TRBV27 with TRBJ2-2, with TRBD2 matching over 11 bases. The CDR3 consists of 14 residues. Germline V CDR1 and CDR2: MNHEY, SMNVEV (reference sequence). The J segment lost 6 bases and the V segment lost 6 bases, leaving 3 bases of the junction unmatched. CDR3 sequence reads: CASRLAGGPGELFF. In nucleotides, the CDR3 is TGTGCCAGCAGGCTAGCGGGGGGCCCCGGGGAGCTGTTTTTT.

In its sample, this clone was seen once. This chain connects TRBV5-5 to TRBJ2-1; 10 bases line up with TRBD1. The CDR3 runs 15 residues. CDR1 and CDR2 from the germline V gene are SGHKS and YYEKEE (reference sequence). V lost 0 bases to trimming and J lost 6 bases; unmatched junction nucleotides: 3. The CDR3 here is CASSLDGTGANEQFF. CDR3 coding DNA: TGTGCCAGCAGCTTGGACGGGACAGGGGCCAATGAGCAGTTCTTC. Full variable domain (missing parts from reference TRBV5-5 and TRBJ2-1): DAGVTQSPTHLIKTRGQQVTLRCSPISGHKSVSWYQQVLGQGPQFIFQYYEKEERGRGNFPDRFSARQFPNYSSELNVNALLLGDSALYLCASSLDGTGANEQFFGPGTRLTVL.

The chain combines TRBV11-3 with TRBJ2-1, with 8 bases that match TRBD2. Germline V gene data show CDR1 as SGHNT and CDR2 as YENEEA. The CDR3 contains 20 residues. Trimming removed 5 bases from V and 6 bases from J; junction bases left unmatched: 24. CDR3 sequence: CASSPVTFPSSGSRVNEQFF. Written as DNA, the CDR3 is TGTGCCAGCAGCCCGGTTACCTTCCCTTCAAGCGGGAGTAGAGTCAATGAGCAGTTCTTC.

V usage is TRBV4-2 and J usage is TRBJ1-6; D is undetermined. The CDR3 is 15 residues long. Per the germline V gene, CDR1 is LGHNA and CDR2 is YNFKEQ. Trimming left V 4 bases short and J 7 bases short, with 14 bases between. The chain's CDR3 is CASSPSELVNSPLHF. The CDR3 DNA is TGTGCCAGCAGCCCTTCAGAACTAGTAAATTCACCCCTCCACTTT.

This chain uses TRBV5-6 with TRBJ2-1; no definite D call. This CDR3 comprises 15 residues. Trimming stripped 0 bases from V and 2 bases from J, with 9 bases between. Germline CDR1 and CDR2: SGHDT and YYEEEE. The CDR3 loop is CASSLVFSPYNEQFF. In DNA form, the CDR3 reads TGTGCCAGCAGCTTGGTGTTCAGTCCCTACAATGAGCAGTTCTTC.

In its sample, this clone was seen once. The chain is built from TRBV10-1 and TRBJ2-2; D is unclear. Germline V gives CDR1 WNHNN, CDR2 SYGVQD (reference sequence). The length of the CDR3 is 15 residues. The V and J ends lost 4 bases and 0 bases respectively, with 9 bases between them. The CDR3 loop reads CASSVSLTNTGELFF. As DNA, the CDR3 is TGCGCCAGCAGTGTATCCCTTACGAACACCGGGGAGCTGTTTTTT.